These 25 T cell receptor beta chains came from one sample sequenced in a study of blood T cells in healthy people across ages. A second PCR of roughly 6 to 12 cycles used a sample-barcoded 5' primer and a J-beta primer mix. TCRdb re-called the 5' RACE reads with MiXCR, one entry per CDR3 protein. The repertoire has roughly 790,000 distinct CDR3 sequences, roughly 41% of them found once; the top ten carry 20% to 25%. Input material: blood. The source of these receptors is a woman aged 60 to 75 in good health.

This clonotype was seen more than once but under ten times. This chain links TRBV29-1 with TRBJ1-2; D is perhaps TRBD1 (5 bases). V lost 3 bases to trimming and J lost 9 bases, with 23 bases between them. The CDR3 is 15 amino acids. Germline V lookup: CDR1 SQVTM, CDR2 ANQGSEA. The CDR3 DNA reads TGCAGCGTTGAGGACCGCCTATCGGGGCCAAGTAGCTACACCTTC. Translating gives CSVEDRLSGPSSYTF.

DNA for the CDR3: TGTGCCAGCAGGAGGACTAGCGGGAGTAGCTCAGATACGCAGTATTTT. This gives the protein CASRRTSGSSSDTQYF. This chain links TRBV6-5 with TRBJ2-3; 13 bases are shared with TRBD2. CDR1 MNHEY and CDR2 SVGAGI come from the germline V gene. J was trimmed by 4 bases and V by 6 bases; bases with no gene match: 7. The CDR3 length is 16 residues.

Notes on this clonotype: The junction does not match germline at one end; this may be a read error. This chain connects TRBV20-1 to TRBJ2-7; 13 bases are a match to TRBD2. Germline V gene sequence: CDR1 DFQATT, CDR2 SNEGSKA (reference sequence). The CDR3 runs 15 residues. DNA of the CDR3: TGCAGTGCTGTTGGGACTAGCGGGACACTCTACGAGCTGTACTTC. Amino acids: CSAVGTSGTLYELYF.

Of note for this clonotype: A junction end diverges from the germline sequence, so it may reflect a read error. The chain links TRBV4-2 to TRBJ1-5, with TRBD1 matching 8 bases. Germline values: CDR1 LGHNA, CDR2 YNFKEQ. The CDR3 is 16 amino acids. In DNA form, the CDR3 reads TGTGCCGGCAGCCAAGATTGGACAGGGTCGAATCAGCCCCAGCATTTT. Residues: CAGSQDWTGSNQPQHF.

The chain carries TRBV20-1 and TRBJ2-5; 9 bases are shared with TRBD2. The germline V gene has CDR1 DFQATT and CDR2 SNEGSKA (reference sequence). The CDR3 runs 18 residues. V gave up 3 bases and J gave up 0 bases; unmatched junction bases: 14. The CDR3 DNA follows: TGCAGTGCTAGGCGAGTTTCCAGCGGGAGGTGGAACCAAGAGACCCAGTACTTC. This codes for CSARRVSSGRWNQETQYF.

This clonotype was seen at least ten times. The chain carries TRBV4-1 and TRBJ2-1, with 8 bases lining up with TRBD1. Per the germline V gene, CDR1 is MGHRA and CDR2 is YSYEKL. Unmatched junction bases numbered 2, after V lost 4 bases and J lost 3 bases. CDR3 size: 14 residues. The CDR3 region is CASSPDRGYNEQFF. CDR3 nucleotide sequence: TGCGCCAGCAGCCCTGACAGGGGCTACAATGAGCAGTTCTTC.

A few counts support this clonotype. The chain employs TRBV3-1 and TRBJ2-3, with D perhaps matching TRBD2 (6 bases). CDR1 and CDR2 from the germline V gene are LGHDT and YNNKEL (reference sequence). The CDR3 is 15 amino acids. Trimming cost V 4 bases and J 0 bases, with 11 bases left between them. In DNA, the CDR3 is TGTGCCAGCAGCCCCGGGGGAGTTAGCACAGATACGCAGTATTTT. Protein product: CASSPGGVSTDTQYF.

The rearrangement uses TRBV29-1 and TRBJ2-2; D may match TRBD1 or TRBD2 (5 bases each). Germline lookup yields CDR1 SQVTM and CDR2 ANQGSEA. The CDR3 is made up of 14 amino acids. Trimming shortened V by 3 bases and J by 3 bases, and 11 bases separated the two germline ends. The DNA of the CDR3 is TGCAGCGTTGACGAGGGGAGTGACACCGGGGAGCTGTTTTTT. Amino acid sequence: CSVDEGSDTGELFF.

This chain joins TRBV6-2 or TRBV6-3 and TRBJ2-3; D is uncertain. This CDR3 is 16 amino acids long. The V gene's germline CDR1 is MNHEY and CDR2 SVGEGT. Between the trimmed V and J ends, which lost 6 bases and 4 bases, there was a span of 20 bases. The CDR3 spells CASRTTARPGSDTQYF. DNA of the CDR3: TGTGCCAGCAGAACTACCGCCCGGCCCGGATCAGATACGCAGTATTTT.

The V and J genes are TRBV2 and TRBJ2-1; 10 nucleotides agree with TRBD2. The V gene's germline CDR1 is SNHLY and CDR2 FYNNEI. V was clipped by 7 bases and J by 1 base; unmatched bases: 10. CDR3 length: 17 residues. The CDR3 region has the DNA TGTGCCAGCAAAGGGATGAGCGGGAGGGAATCCTACAATGAGCAGTTCTTC. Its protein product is CASKGMSGRESYNEQFF.

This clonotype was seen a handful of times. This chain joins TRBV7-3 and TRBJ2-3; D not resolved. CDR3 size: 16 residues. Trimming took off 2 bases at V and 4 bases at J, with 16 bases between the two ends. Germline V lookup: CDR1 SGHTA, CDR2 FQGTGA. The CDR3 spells CASSLVGGMVPDTQYF. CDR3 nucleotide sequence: TGTGCCAGCAGCTTAGTGGGCGGAATGGTGCCAGATACGCAGTATTTT.

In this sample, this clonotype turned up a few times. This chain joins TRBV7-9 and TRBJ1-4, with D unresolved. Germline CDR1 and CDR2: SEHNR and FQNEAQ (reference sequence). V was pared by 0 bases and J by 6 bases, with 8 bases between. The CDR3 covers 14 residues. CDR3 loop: CASSLAASYEKLFF. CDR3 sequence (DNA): TGTGCCAGCAGCTTAGCGGCGTCTTATGAAAAACTGTTTTTT.

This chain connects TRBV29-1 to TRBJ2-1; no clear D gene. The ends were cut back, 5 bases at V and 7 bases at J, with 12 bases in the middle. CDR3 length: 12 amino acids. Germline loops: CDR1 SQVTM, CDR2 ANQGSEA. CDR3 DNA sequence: TGCAGCGTTTATGGAGATATTAATGAGCAGTTCTTC. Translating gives CSVYGDINEQFF.

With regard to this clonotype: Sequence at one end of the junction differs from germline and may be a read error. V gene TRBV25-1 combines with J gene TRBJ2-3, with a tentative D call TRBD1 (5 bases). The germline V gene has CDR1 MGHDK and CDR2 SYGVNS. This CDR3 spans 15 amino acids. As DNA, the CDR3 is TGTGCCAGCGGTGAATTGCAGGGAAGCACAGATACGCAGTATTTT. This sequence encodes CASGELQGSTDTQYF.

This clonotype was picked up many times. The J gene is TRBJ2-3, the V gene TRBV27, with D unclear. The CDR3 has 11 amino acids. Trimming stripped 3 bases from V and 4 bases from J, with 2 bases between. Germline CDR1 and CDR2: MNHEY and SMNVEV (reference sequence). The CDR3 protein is CASSFADTQYF. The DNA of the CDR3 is TGTGCCAGCAGTTTTGCAGATACGCAGTATTTT.

The CDR3 sequence: CSVEFQGGVETQYF. DNA for the CDR3: TGCAGCGTTGAGTTTCAGGGAGGGGTTGAGACCCAGTACTTC. This chain joins TRBV29-1 and TRBJ2-7; TRBD2 agrees at 7 bases. Judging by the DNA end, TRBJ2-5 fits better; the J call may be wrong. The germline V gene encodes CDR1 SQVTM and CDR2 ANQGSEA. This CDR3 has 14 residues.

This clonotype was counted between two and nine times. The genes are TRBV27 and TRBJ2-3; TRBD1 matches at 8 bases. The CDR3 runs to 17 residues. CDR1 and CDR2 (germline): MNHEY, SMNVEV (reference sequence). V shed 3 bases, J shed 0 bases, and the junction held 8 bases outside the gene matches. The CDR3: CASSFRPGTGSTDTQYF. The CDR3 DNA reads TGTGCCAGCAGTTTCCGACCCGGGACAGGTAGCACAGATACGCAGTATTTT.

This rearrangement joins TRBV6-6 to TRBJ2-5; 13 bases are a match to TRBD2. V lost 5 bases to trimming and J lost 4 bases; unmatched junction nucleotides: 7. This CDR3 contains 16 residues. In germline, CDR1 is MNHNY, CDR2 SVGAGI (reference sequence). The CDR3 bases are TGTGCCAGCAGTATGACTAGCGGGAGGCTTCCAGAGACCCAGTACTTC. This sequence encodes CASSMTSGRLPETQYF.

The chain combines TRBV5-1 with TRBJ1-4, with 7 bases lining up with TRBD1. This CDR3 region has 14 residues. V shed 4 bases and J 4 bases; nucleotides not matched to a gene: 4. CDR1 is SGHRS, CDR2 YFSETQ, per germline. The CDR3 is CASSGGTVNEKLFF. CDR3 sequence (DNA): TGCGCCAGCAGCGGCGGGACAGTTAATGAAAAACTGTTTTTT.

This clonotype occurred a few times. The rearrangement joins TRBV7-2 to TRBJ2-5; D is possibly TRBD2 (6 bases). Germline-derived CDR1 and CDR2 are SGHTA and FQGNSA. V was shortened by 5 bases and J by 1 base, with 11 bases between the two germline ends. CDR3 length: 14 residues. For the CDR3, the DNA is TGTGCCAGCAGCCCCCTAGCGCGCCAAGAGACCCAGTACTTC. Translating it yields CASSPLARQETQYF.

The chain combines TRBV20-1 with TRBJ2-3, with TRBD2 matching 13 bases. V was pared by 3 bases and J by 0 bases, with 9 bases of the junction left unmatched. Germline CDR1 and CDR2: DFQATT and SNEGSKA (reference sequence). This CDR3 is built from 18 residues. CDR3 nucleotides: TGCAGTGCTAGGAAGACTAGCGGGGGGAGTACTAGCACAGATACGCAGTATTTT. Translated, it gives CSARKTSGGSTSTDTQYF.

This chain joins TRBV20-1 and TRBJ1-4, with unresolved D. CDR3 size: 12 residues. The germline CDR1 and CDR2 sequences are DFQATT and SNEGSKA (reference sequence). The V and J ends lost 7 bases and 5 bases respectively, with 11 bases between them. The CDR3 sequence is CSVRAANEKLFF. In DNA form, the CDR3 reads TGCAGTGTCCGGGCCGCGAATGAAAAACTGTTTTTT.

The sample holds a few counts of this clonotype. CDR3: CASSGGWAYEQYF. CDR3 nucleotide sequence: TGTGCCAGCAGTGGCGGTTGGGCCTACGAGCAGTACTTC. J is TRBJ2-7 and V is TRBV2; D ambiguous. CDR3 length: 13 residues. Trimming took 4 bases from V and 2 from J, leaving 9 bases between them. CDR1 and CDR2 (germline): SNHLY, FYNNEI. Filled out from reference TRBV2 and TRBJ2-7, the complete variable domain reads EPEVTQTPSHQVTQMGQEVILRCVPISNHLYFYWYRQILGQKVEFLVSFYNNEISEKSEIFDDQFSVERPDGSNFTLKIRSTKLEDSAMYFCASSGGWAYEQYFGPGTRLTVT.

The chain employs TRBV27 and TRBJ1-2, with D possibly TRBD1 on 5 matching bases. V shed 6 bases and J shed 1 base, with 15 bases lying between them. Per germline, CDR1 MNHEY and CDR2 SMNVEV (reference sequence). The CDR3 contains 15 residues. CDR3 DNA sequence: TGTGCCAGCAGGCTGACAGCAGTCTTTAACTATGGCTACACCTTC. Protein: CASRLTAVFNYGYTF.

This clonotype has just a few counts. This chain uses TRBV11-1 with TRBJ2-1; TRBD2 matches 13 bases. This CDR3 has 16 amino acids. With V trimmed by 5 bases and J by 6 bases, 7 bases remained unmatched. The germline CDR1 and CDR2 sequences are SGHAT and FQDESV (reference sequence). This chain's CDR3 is CASSQYGLAGANEQFF. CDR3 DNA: TGTGCCAGCAGCCAGTACGGACTAGCGGGAGCCAATGAGCAGTTCTTC.